This note documents a single TCR beta chain sequence. The clone's antigen remains unknown. Base quality data are lacking; no much larger clone is found one base away. The data stem from a study of CD8 T cells in ankylosing spondylitis (dated by TCRdb to 2015 to 2018). Describing the broader study: To find TCR variants linked to disease, the study profiled T cell receptor beta repertoires in ankylosing spondylitis patients and healthy donors. Peripheral blood was sampled, and synovial fluid was also collected from ankylosing spondylitis patients. In total, the full study cohort was made up of 108 healthy donors and 20 to 25 ankylosing spondylitis patients. Study-wide findings and limitations: A TCR beta motif of several highly homologous amino acid variants appeared characteristic of blood from ankylosing spondylitis patients. Some motif variants were previously reported in synovial fluid and blood of reactive arthritis patients, suggesting common disease-initiation mechanisms. In peripheral blood, the disease-linked clones were found at relatively low frequencies and had a CD8+ phenotype. Significant enrichment of the disease-linked clones was reported in matched synovial fluid samples from ankylosing spondylitis patients.

This sample was sequenced with an Illumina MiSeq. Quantitative 5'-RACE with molecular barcodes was the method used to prepare the TCR beta libraries. As for the authors' bioinformatics: Disease-linked TCR variants were identified with a new computational method built on a probabilistic model of VDJ rearrangement. TCRdb applied fastp at Q25 and MiXCR to the public reads, then kept only in-frame beta chains. CDR3 protein sequences are deduplicated, and each keeps its most common genes and DNA. These V and J calls rely on TCRdb rather than the paper's analysis. Within this sample are roughly 38,000 distinct CDR3 sequences, with approximately 15% of them counted one time only. The top ten clones comprise over 45% of the sample. The CDR3 numbers 15 residues from cysteine through phenylalanine. CDR3 DNA only is kept here, 45 bases in frame from base 1.

The sequence was collected from a male donor with ankylosing spondylitis or in good health (not recorded which). The chain is made from TRBV21-1 and TRBJ2-2; TRBD1, as called in the table, went unchecked against the DNA. TRBV21-1 counts as a pseudogene. Sequencing used blood. The nucleotide sequence reads as follows: TGTGCCAGCAGCCCAGACCGGGAACACACCGGGGAGCTGTTTTTT. Translated, this gives CASSPDREHTGELFF.